This entry concerns a single TCR beta chain. J gave up 7 bases and V 5 bases, and 8 bases lay outside the gene matches. The CDR3 is 15 residues long. Germline V gene sequence: CDR1 LNHDA, CDR2 SQIVND (reference sequence). The entry originates in a study of blood T cell repertoires in COVID-19. About the study: Italy, Spain and the United States were the sources of the convalescent and acute COVID-19 samples. From T cells, B-cell-depleted T cells, or PBMCs came the material, which was cDNA or gDNA.

Original processing methods: Reference gene primer amplification in the assay estimated nucleated cell counts. Assay: immunoSEQ multiplex PCR; the TCRdb copy retains only in-frame clones and omits some. Clonal size and the V and J genes are those of that table, whereas D and trimming came from the DNA. This sample has 110,000 or so clones, with approximately 81% found just once. The chain links TRBV19 to TRBJ2-1; TRBD2 agrees at 10 bases. The sample was peripheral blood. This clonotype originated in a man in his fifties or sixties with acute or convalescent COVID-19. CDR3 sequence (DNA): TGTGCCAGTAGTTCAAATAGCGGGGGGTCGAATGAGCAGTTCTTC. Translating gives CASSSNSGGSNEQFF.